Listed here are 15 T cell receptor beta chains from one sample, sequenced in a study of OX40 agonist ivuxolimab in advanced cancers. Method: immunoSEQ multiplex PCR; TCRdb's copy keeps in-frame clones and lacks some. The top ten clones hold 11% to 15% of a sample with 51,000 or so clones, more than 85% of them seen once. The material sequenced was CD4+ or CD8+ T cells sorted from blood, taken in a trial of the OX40 agonist ivuxolimab. Receptors originate from an adult with an advanced solid tumor such as melanoma, head and neck, liver or kidney cancer.

The chain recombines TRBV4-1 with TRBJ1-1, with D perhaps matching TRBD1 (6 bases). The CDR3 has 14 residues. CDR1 is MGHRA, CDR2 YSYEKL, per germline. Trimming took 5 bases from V and 5 from J, leaving 15 bases between them. The CDR3 sequence is CASSSGTGKTEAFF. The CDR3 DNA sequence: TGCGCCAGCAGCTCCGGCACAGGGAAAACTGAAGCTTTCTTT.

This chain uses TRBV7-9 with TRBJ2-1; D gene ambiguous. CDR1 and CDR2 (germline): SEHNR, FQNEAQ (reference sequence). The CDR3 runs 13 residues. V was shortened by 5 bases and J by 6 bases, with 11 bases between the two germline ends. The CDR3 DNA reads TGTGCCAGCAGCCAAAGTCCCCTCAATGAGCAGTTCTTC. It yields the protein CASSQSPLNEQFF.

The CDR3, as DNA: TGTGCCAGCAGCCCCGACGGCGGCGCTGGAGGAAACACCATATATTTT. This encodes CASSPDGGAGGNTIYF. The chain has TRBV7-9 and TRBJ1-3; D is unclear. In germline, CDR1 is SEHNR, CDR2 FQNEAQ (reference sequence). The germline V and J ends were trimmed by 5 bases and 4 bases, with 18 bases remaining between them. This CDR3 spans 16 amino acids.

This chain joins TRBV5-1 and TRBJ1-1; 9 nucleotides agree with TRBD1. Trimming removed 4 bases from V and 7 bases from J; junction bases left unmatched: 2. CDR1 and CDR2 from the germline V gene are SGHRS and YFSETQ. The length of the CDR3 is 12 residues. CDR3 sequence: CASSGTGNEAFF. The CDR3, as DNA: TGCGCCAGCAGCGGGACAGGGAATGAAGCTTTCTTT.

The chain recombines TRBV6-5 with TRBJ2-3; D not resolved. Germline V gene data show CDR1 as MNHEY and CDR2 as SVGAGI. Trimming removed 5 bases at V and 0 bases at J, with 12 bases between. There are 15 residues in the CDR3. The CDR3 here is CASSQRTYSTDTQYF. CDR3 bases: TGTGCCAGCAGTCAAAGGACCTATAGCACAGATACGCAGTATTTT.

The chain recombines TRBV19 with TRBJ2-7, with a possible D match to TRBD2 (6 bases). There are 13 residues in the CDR3. Germline-derived CDR1 and CDR2 are LNHDA and SQIVND (reference sequence). V lost 6 bases, J lost 5 bases, and 14 bases lay in between. The CDR3 protein is CASSSTSKHEQYF. The DNA for the CDR3 is TGTGCCAGTAGCTCGACTAGTAAGCACGAGCAGTACTTC.

This chain links TRBV7-8 with TRBJ2-5; D is ambiguous. In germline, CDR1 is SGHVS, CDR2 FQNEAQ. The CDR3 loop spans 13 amino acids. Trimming took 2 bases from V and 1 from J, leaving 5 bases between them. The CDR3 here is CASSLPPQETQYF. The CDR3 DNA follows: TGTGCCAGCAGCTTACCACCCCAAGAGACCCAGTACTTC.

The chain carries TRBV19 and TRBJ2-3; D may match TRBD1 or TRBD2 (5 bases each). This CDR3 is 13 amino acids long. Trimming removed 5 bases at V and 2 bases at J, with 8 bases between. Germline assignment: CDR1 LNHDA and CDR2 SQIVND (reference sequence). The CDR3 nucleotides are TGTGCCAGTAGTTTCGGGACCACAGATACGCAGTATTTT. Protein product: CASSFGTTDTQYF.

The CDR3 nucleotides are TGCGCCAGCAGCCAAGGACCTCCGGGACTAGCGGGGGGAGGTACCGGGGAGCTGTTTTTT. Protein: CASSQGPPGLAGGGTGELFF. This chain connects TRBV4-1 to TRBJ2-2, with 15 bases matching TRBD2. The junction had 11 bases not matched to a gene; V was cut back by 1 base and J by 5 bases. Germline assignment: CDR1 MGHRA and CDR2 YSYEKL. This CDR3 has 20 residues.

The chain recombines TRBV2 with TRBJ2-5, with 9 bases lining up with TRBD1. Trimming took 9 bases from V and 3 from J; bases not matched to a gene: 14. CDR1 and CDR2 from the germline V gene are SNHLY and FYNNEI. The CDR3 spans 16 residues. The CDR3 sequence is CASATRLDRGEETQYF. CDR3 DNA: TGTGCCAGTGCCACGCGTCTGGACAGGGGTGAAGAGACCCAGTACTTC.

The CDR3 coding sequence is TGTGCCAGCAGTGCCGGGACTAGCGGGGGGGCACGTCTGGTCGATGAGCAGTTCTTC. It is translated as CASSAGTSGGARLVDEQFF. This chain links TRBV5-4 with TRBJ2-1; 16 bases align to TRBD2. The V gene's germline CDR1 is SGHNT and CDR2 YYREEE (reference sequence). V lost 5 bases, J lost 8 bases, and 16 bases stayed unmatched. The CDR3 covers 19 residues.

In this sample, this clone turned up once. The chain links TRBV6-5 to TRBJ1-3; D not certain. This CDR3 spans 11 amino acids. Germline values: CDR1 MNHEY, CDR2 SVGAGI. Between the trimmed V and J ends, which lost 8 bases and 4 bases, there was a span of 6 bases. For the CDR3, the DNA is TGTGCCAGCCTCTCGGGAAACACCATATATTTT. Translation: CASLSGNTIYF.

V usage is TRBV19 and J usage is TRBJ2-1; D is perhaps TRBD1 (6 bases). The CDR3 contains 15 residues. Deletions cut 5 bases from V and 2 bases from J, with 13 bases between. Per germline, CDR1 LNHDA and CDR2 SQIVND (reference sequence). The CDR3 spells CASSPSDRAYNEQFF. CDR3 coding DNA: TGTGCCAGTAGTCCCTCGGACAGAGCCTACAATGAGCAGTTCTTC.

This chain joins TRBV7-6 and TRBJ1-5, with D unresolved. Germline CDR1 is SGHVS and CDR2 is FNYEAQ. Trimming pared 1 base from V and 9 bases from J, leaving 10 bases between. The CDR3 extends over 13 amino acids. This CDR3 reads CASSLGRRWPQHF. The CDR3 DNA follows: TGTGCCAGCAGCTTAGGGAGGCGGTGGCCCCAGCATTTT.

This clone was counted a few times. V usage is TRBV19 and J usage is TRBJ1-5; D not resolved. From germline, CDR1 is LNHDA and CDR2 SQIVND (reference sequence). Trimming cost V 3 bases and J 3 bases, with 12 bases left between them. The CDR3 length is 15 residues. The CDR3 sequence: CASSIDRWSNQPQHF. The CDR3 DNA is TGTGCCAGTAGTATTGACCGATGGTCCAATCAGCCCCAGCATTTT.